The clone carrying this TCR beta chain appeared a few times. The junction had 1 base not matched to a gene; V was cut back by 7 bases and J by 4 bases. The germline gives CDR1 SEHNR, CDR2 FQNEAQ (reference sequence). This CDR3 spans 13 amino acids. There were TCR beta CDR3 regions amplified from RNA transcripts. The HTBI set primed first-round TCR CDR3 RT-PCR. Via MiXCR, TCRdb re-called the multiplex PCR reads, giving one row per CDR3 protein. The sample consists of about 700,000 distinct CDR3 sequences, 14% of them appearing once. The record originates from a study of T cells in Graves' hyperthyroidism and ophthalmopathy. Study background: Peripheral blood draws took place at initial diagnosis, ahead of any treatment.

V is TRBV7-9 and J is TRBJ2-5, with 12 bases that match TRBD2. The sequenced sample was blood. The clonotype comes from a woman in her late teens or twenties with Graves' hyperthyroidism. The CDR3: CASTLAGGETQYF. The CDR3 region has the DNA TGTGCCAGCACACTAGCGGGAGGAGAGACCCAGTACTTC.